This T cell receptor beta chain was captured in a study of identical twins. The V and J ends lost 0 bases and 1 base respectively, with 13 bases between them. Germline V CDR1 and CDR2: SGDLS, YYNGEE. CDR3 length equals 16 residues. TCRdb re-analysed the 5' RACE reads in MiXCR, keeping a single row per CDR3 protein. The repertoire holds just over 450,000 distinct CDR3 sequences, with about 14% as singletons. The sample was also reused in another study, on yellow fever vaccine responses in identical twins.

Sequenced: CD4+ T cells sorted from blood. The chain combines TRBV9 with TRBJ2-5; D call uncertain. This TCR was recovered from a woman aged 18-30 years in good health. The CDR3 DNA sequence: TGTGCCAGCAGCGTAGCCGTGGGTTGGGGCCAAGAGACCCAGTACTTC. Protein: CASSVAVGWGQETQYF.